This TCR beta chain was retrieved from a study of T cell changes during pregnancy in multiple sclerosis. Profiling relied on immunoSEQ multiplex PCR, and the TCRdb table lists in-frame clones only, not all of them. The sample contains 65,000 to 85,000 clones, approximately 90% of which appear only once. CDR3 size: 13 residues. The ends were cut back, 2 bases at V and 6 bases at J, with 9 bases in the middle. Germline CDR1 and CDR2: SGHTA and FQGNSA. This chain uses TRBV7-2 with TRBJ2-3, with D unclear. The source of this sequence is a female donor with multiple sclerosis, enrolled in a pregnancy study. Sequenced material: peripheral blood, taken in the second trimester of pregnancy. CDR3 DNA: TGTGCCAGCAGCTTAATGGCCGGGGATACGCAGTATTTT. Its protein is CASSLMAGDTQYF.